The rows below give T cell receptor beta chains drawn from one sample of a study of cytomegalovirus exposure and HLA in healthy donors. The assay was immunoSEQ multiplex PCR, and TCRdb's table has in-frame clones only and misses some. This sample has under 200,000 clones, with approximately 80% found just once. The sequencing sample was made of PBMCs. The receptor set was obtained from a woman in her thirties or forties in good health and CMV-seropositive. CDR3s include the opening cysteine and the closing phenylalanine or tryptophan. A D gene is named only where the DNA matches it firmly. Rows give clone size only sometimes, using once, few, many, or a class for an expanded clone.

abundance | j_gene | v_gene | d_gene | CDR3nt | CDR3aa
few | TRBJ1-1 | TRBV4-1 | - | TGCGCCAGCAGCCAAGGACGTCAGGGGTGGACTGAAGCTTTCTTT | CASSQGRQGWTEAFF
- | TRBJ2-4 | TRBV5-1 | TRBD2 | TGCGCCAGCACTACAAGCGGGAGGGCCTCAGCCAAAAACATTCAGTACTTC | CASTTSGRASAKNIQYF
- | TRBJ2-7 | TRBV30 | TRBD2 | TGTGCCTGGAGGGTAGCGGGGGGATACGAGCAGTACTTC | CAWRVAGGYEQYF
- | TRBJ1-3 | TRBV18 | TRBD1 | TGTGCCAGCTCGGATACGACAGGGGCTGGAAACACCATATATTTT | CASSDTTGAGNTIYF
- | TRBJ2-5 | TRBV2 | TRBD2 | TGTGCCAGCATCTCTCCCGGACTAGCGGGGGGTAGGCCGCAAGAGACCCAGTACTTC | CASISPGLAGGRPQETQYF
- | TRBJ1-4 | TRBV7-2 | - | TGTGCCAGCAGCCCCACAGCAACTAATGAAAAACTGTTTTTT | CASSPTATNEKLFF
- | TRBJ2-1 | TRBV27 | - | TGTGCCAGCAGTCTATACAATGAGCAGTTCTTC | CASSLYNEQFF
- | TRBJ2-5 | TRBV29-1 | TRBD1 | TGCAGCGTCCCCGTTCAGGGGGCACAGACCCAGTACTTC | CSVPVQGAQTQYF
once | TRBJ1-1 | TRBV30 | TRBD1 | TGTGCCCCCCCCGAAAGGGGACAGAGCCCCAGCAACACTGAAGCTTTCTTT | CAPPERGQSPSNTEAFF
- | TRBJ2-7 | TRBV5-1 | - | TGCGCCAGCACCTTAACCGACAAATCCTACGAGCAGTACTTC | CASTLTDKSYEQYF
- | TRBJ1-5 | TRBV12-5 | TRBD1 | TGTGCTAGTGGACCCGACAGGGAGGATCAGCCCCAGCATTTT | CASGPDREDQPQHF
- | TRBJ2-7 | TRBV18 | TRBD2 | TGTGCCAGCTCACTACTAGCGGAGAGCTCCTACGAGCAGTACTTC | CASSLLAESSYEQYF
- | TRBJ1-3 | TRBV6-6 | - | TGTGCCAGCAGAAGCCATGAGGGGGATGGAAACACCATATATTTT | CASRSHEGDGNTIYF
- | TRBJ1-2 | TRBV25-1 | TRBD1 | TGTGCCAGCAGTGAAGGGACAGGGCGAATAGAGGGCTACACCTTC | CASSEGTGRIEGYTF
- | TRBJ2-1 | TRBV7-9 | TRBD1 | TGTGCCAGCAGCTTCCGGGACAGGGTCTCCGATGAGCAGTTCTTC | CASSFRDRVSDEQFF
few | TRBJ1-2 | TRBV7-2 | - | TGTGCCAGCAGGAAAACTTATGGCTACACCTTC | CASRKTYGYTF
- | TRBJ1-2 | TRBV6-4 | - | TGTGCCAGCAGTGACAGGGCAGGAGGTCACTATGGCTACACCTTC | CASSDRAGGHYGYTF
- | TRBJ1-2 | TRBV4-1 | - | TGCGCCAGCAGCCAAGGTCACGGGCAGGGCACCTATGGCTACACCTTC | CASSQGHGQGTYGYTF
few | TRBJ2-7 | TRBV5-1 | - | TGCGCCAGCAGCCGTGCAGGGGAGTCCTACGAGCAGTACTTC | CASSRAGESYEQYF
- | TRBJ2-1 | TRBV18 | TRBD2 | TGTGCCAGCTCACTTTTTTCGGGGGGCTCCTACAATGAGCAGTTCTTC | CASSLFSGGSYNEQFF
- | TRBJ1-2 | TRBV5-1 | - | TGCGCCAGCAGCTTCGGGATTTCAGCTAACTATGGCTACACCTTC | CASSFGISANYGYTF
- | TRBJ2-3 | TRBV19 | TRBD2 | TGTGCCAGTGCCCGGGAGGTATCTTTGGGCACAGATACGCAGTATTTT | CASAREVSLGTDTQYF
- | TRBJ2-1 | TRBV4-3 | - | TGCGCCAGCAGCCAAGATTCTCCGGGACTTTACAATGAGCAGTTCTTC | CASSQDSPGLYNEQFF
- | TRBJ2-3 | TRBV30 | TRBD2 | TGTGCCTGGAGTGTAGGCAGGGAGGGGGATACGCAGTATTTT | CAWSVGREGDTQYF
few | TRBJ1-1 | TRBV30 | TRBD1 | TGTGCCTGGGACAGGGGGCCCACTGAAGCTTTCTTT | CAWDRGPTEAFF
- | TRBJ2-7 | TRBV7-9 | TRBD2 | TGTGCCAGCAGCTCTAGCGGGAGGGCTCTCGAGCAGTACTTC | CASSSSGRALEQYF
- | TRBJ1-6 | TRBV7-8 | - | TGTGCCAGCAGCTCAAACTATAATTCACCCCTCCACTTT | CASSSNYNSPLHF
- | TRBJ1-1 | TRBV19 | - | TGTGCCAGTAGTATGGATTCAGGGGAAGGTGAAGCTTTCTTT | CASSMDSGEGEAFF
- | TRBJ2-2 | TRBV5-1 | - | TGCGCCAGCAGCCCTGGGGGGGCTTGGAACACCGGGGAGCTGTTTTTT | CASSPGGAWNTGELFF
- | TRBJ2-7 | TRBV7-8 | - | TGTGCCAGCAGCTTACGCGCGGACTACGAGCAGTACTTC | CASSLRADYEQYF
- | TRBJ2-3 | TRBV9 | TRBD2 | TGTGCCAGCAGCGTAGATCCCCTAGCGGGAGACACGCAGTATTTT | CASSVDPLAGDTQYF
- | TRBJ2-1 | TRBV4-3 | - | TGCGCCAGCAGCCAACAGGGATTGGGCCCTCATGAGCAGTTCTTC | CASSQQGLGPHEQFF
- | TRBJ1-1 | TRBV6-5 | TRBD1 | TGTGCCAGCAAGGGACAGGGTTTGACTGAAGCTTTCTTT | CASKGQGLTEAFF
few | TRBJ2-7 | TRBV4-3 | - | TGCGCCAGCAGCCCAAGGGTGACAGTCTACGAGCAGTACTTC | CASSPRVTVYEQYF
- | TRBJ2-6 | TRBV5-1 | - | TGCGCCAGCAGCTTAGGGCCGTCAGACTACTCTGGGGCCAACGTCCTGACTTTC | CASSLGPSDYSGANVLTF
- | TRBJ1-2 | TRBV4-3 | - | TGCGCCAGCAGCCCTAATGGGGGAGGCCGGGACTACGGCTACACCTTC | CASSPNGGGRDYGYTF
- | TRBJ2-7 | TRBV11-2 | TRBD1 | TGTGCCAGCAGCTTACCTGGGACAGGGTTCTACGAGCAGTACTTC | CASSLPGTGFYEQYF
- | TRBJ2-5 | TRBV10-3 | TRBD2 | TGTGCCATCGCCCGAGGAGCGGGAGAGAGGGCGACCCAGTACTTC | CAIARGAGERATQYF
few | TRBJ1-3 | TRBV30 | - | TGTGCCTGGAGTCCGTCGGGAAACACCATATATTTT | CAWSPSGNTIYF
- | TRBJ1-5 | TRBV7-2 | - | TGTGCCAGCAGCTTAGTTGGGGCGCCTAGCAATCAGCCCCAGCATTTT | CASSLVGAPSNQPQHF
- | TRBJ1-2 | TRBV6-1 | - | TGTGCCAGCCTACGCGTGGGAAGGGAGAATGGCTACACCTTC | CASLRVGRENGYTF
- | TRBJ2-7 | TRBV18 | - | TGTGCCAGCTCACCGGGCTACTACGAGCAGTACTTC | CASSPGYYEQYF
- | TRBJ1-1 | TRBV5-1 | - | TGCGCCAGCAGCTGGGCGCTGGACAGGAACACTGAAGCTTTCTTT | CASSWALDRNTEAFF
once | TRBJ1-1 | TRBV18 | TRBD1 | TGTGCCAGCTCACCAATACATCAGGGGGCGAACACTGAAGCTTTCTTT | CASSPIHQGANTEAFF
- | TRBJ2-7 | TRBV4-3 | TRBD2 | TGCGCCAGCAGCCAAAATGGCGGGAGTTCCTACGAGCAGTACTTC | CASSQNGGSSYEQYF
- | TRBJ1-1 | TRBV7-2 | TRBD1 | TGTGCCAGCAGCTCCACGACAGGGTACACTGAAGCTTTCTTT | CASSSTTGYTEAFF
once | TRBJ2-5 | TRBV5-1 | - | TGCGCCAGCAGCCTAGAATCCCCGGCCCAGTACTTC | CASSLESPAQYF
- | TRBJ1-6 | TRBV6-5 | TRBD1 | TGTGCCAGCCAGACAGGGTCTTATAATTCACCCCTCCACTTT | CASQTGSYNSPLHF
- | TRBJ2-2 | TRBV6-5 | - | TGTGCCAGCAGTTATAGCGTAACGAACACCGGGGAGCTGTTTTTT | CASSYSVTNTGELFF
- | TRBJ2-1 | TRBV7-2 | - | TGTGCCAGCAGCTTCGGGGGAAAAGACAATGAGCAGTTCTTC | CASSFGGKDNEQFF
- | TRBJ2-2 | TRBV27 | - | TGTGCCAGCAGCCATCTAGGGTTGTTACAGGGTACCGGGGAGCTGTTTTTT | CASSHLGLLQGTGELFF
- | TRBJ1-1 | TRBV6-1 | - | TGTGCCAGCAGTGGGATGACAGCCGGGAACACTGAAGCTTTCTTT | CASSGMTAGNTEAFF
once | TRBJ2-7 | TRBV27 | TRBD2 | TGTGCCAGCAGTTTAGGGGTAGCGGGGGGGCCGATCCACGAGCAGTACTTC | CASSLGVAGGPIHEQYF
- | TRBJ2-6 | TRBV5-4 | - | TGTGCCAGCGGCAGGGGCGGGGGTGACTCTGGGGCCAACGTCCTGACTTTC | CASGRGGGDSGANVLTF
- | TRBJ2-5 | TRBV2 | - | TGTGCCAGCAGTAAGGACTACCAAGAGACCCAGTACTTC | CASSKDYQETQYF